This TCR beta chain was identified in a study of CDR3 diversity in severe acne. CDR3 length: 15 amino acids. The V gene's germline CDR1 is SGHNT and CDR2 YENEEA. V lost 5 bases and J 0 bases, leaving 14 bases between the germline ends. Via MiXCR, TCRdb re-called the PCR reads, giving one row per CDR3 protein. The sample gives some 84,000 distinct CDR3 sequences, 45% to 55% of which show up once; around 10% is in the top ten. The sample was blood. This TCR came from a male donor in good health, serving as a control. This rearrangement joins TRBV11-3 to TRBJ2-7; D might be TRBD2 (6 bases). The CDR3 DNA reads TGTGCCAGCAGCGGGAGCGGGTCCTCCTCCTACGAGCAGTACTTC. Translating gives CASSGSGSSSYEQYF.